The 5 T cell receptor beta chains reported below all come from one sample, sequenced in a study of cytomegalovirus exposure and HLA in healthy donors (dated by TCRdb to the late 2010s). Libraries came from the immunoSEQ multiplex PCR assay. This is the immuneACCESS table as TCRdb keeps it, with only in-frame sequences that have V and J called. A part of the clones is gone; compared with another copy, unresolved V genes explain less than half, and the rest is unexplained. This sample holds some 120,000 clones; 80% to 90% were observed only once. The ten largest make up about 1.9% of the sample. Material for sequencing was PBMCs. These TCRs come from a woman aged 18-30 years in good health and CMV-seronegative.

The chain recombines TRBV5-6 with TRBJ1-2, with a weak D call TRBD1 (6 bases). The CDR3 contains 13 residues. CDR1 and CDR2 (germline): SGHDT, YYEEEE. Trimming took 4 bases from V and 4 from J, leaving 11 bases between them. The CDR3 bases are TGTGCCAGCAGCCCACAGGGTTCCTATGGCTACACCTTC. This encodes CASSPQGSYGYTF.

The genes are TRBV2 and TRBJ1-5; 7 nucleotides agree with TRBD1. Trimming at V came to 7 bases and at J to 4 bases, leaving 10 bases not matched to a gene. CDR1 and CDR2 from the germline V gene are SNHLY and FYNNEI. The CDR3 extends over 15 amino acids. CDR3 protein: CASTNDRVMNQPQHF. CDR3 coding DNA: TGTGCCAGCACAAACGACAGGGTAATGAATCAGCCCCAGCATTTT. Using reference TRBV2 and TRBJ1-5 for the parts outside the CDR3, the full variable domain is EPEVTQTPSHQVTQMGQEVILRCVPISNHLYFYWYRQILGQKVEFLVSFYNNEISEKSEIFDDQFSVERPDGSNFTLKIRSTKLEDSAMYFCASTNDRVMNQPQHFGDGTRLSIL.

The chain combines TRBV28 with TRBJ2-1, with 10 bases fitting TRBD1. The CDR3 consists of 15 residues. The V and J ends lost 9 bases and 15 bases, in that order; junction bases with no gene match: 20. Looked up from germline, CDR1 is MDHEN and CDR2 is SYDVKM. CDR3 coding DNA: TGTGCCAGTACTACCGGGACAGGGGTTGGTAGAGTGGGGTTCTTC. Translation gives CASTTGTGVGRVGFF.

The chain combines TRBV6-5 with TRBJ2-7, with 10 bases matching TRBD2. V lost 4 bases to trimming and J lost 5 bases; unmatched junction nucleotides: 11. Looked up from germline, CDR1 is MNHEY and CDR2 is SVGAGI. The CDR3 consists of 16 residues. The CDR3, as DNA: TGTGCCAGCAGTTGGATAGCGGGGGGCGGTATGGACGAGCAGTACTTC. Translating it yields CASSWIAGGGMDEQYF.

This chain links TRBV28 with TRBJ2-7; 7 bases fit TRBD1. Unmatched junction bases numbered 14, after V lost 6 bases and J lost 3 bases. The germline V gene encodes CDR1 MDHEN and CDR2 SYDVKM. This CDR3 has 16 amino acids. The CDR3 protein is CASSYLLGTVDYEQYF. The CDR3, as DNA: TGTGCCAGCAGCTACCTCCTTGGGACAGTGGACTACGAGCAGTACTTC.